This T cell receptor beta chain is drawn from a study of PD-1 blockade in classical Hodgkin lymphoma. Study-wide findings and caveats: Baseline TCR diversity was reportedly lower in newly diagnosed patients than healthy donors.

Clones were read by immunoSEQ multiplex PCR, and TCRdb kept only the in-frame ones, dropping some. Of over 50,000 clones in the sample, about 85% were seen once. Details on this clone: The antigen is undetermined.

As to time point: cycle 4 day 1 (C4D1), after about 6 weeks of nivolumab. Every patient relapsed after autologous stem cell transplantation, and brentuximab vedotin exposure varied. Germline-derived CDR1 and CDR2 are MNHNS and SASEGT. V trimming: 1 base; J trimming: 5 bases; junction bases outside the gene matches: 0. The CDR3 runs 13 residues. Specimen: peripheral blood mononuclear cells (PBMCs), collected before the fourth cycle of nivolumab. The clonotype was recovered from a human donor with classical Hodgkin lymphoma. The rearrangement links TRBV6-1 to TRBJ2-3; 7 bases align to TRBD1. The CDR3 loop is CASSEGTGDTQYF. Here the CDR3 DNA reads TGTGCCAGCAGTGAAGGGACAGGAGATACGCAGTATTTT.